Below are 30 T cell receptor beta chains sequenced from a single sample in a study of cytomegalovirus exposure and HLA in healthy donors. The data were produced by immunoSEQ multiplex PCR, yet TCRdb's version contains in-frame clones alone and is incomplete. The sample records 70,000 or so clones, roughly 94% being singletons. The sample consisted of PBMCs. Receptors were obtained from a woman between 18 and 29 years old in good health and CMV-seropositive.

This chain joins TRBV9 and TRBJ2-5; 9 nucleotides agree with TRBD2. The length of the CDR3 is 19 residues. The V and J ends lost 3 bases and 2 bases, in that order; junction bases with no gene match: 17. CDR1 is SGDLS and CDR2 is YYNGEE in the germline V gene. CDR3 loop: CASSGGGGGALDVQETQYF. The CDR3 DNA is TGTGCCAGCAGCGGTGGTGGCGGGGGGGCCCTAGATGTACAAGAGACCCAGTACTTC.

The chain's CDR3 is CASSSGLAGRRWNEQFF. In DNA, the CDR3 is TGTGCCAGCAGCTCGGGACTAGCGGGAAGGCGATGGAATGAGCAGTTCTTC. V is TRBV5-6 and J is TRBJ2-1; 13 bases are shared with TRBD2. J lost 7 bases, V lost 3 bases, and 10 bases had no gene match. Germline V gene sequence: CDR1 SGHDT, CDR2 YYEEEE. There are 17 residues in the CDR3.

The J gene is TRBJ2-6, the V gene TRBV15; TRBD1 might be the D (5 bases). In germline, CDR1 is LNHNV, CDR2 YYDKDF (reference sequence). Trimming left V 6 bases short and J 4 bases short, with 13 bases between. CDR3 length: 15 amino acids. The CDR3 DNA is TGTGCCACCAGTACAGGACCGGAAGGGGCCAACGTCCTGACTTTC. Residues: CATSTGPEGANVLTF.

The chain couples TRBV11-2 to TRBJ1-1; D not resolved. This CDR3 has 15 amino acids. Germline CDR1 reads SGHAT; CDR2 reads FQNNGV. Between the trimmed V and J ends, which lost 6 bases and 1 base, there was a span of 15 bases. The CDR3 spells CASRREGFGNTEAFF. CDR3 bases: TGTGCCAGCAGACGCGAGGGTTTTGGGAACACTGAAGCTTTCTTT.

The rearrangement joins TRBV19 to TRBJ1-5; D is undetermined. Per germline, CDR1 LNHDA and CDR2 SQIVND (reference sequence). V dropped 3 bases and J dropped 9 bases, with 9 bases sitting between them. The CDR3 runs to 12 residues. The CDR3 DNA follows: TGTGCCAGTAGTATCGGGTCCGGGCCCCAGCATTTT. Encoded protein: CASSIGSGPQHF.

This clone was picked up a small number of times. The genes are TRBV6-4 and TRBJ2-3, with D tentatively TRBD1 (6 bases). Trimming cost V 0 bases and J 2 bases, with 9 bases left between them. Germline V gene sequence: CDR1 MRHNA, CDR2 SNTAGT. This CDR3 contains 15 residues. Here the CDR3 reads CASSDSDSVTDTQYF. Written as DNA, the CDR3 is TGTGCCAGCAGTGACTCGGACAGTGTCACAGATACGCAGTATTTT.

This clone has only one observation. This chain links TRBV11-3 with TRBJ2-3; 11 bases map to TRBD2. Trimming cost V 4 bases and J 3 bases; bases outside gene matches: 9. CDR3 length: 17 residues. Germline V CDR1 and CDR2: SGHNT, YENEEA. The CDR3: CASSSRLAGRFTDTQYF. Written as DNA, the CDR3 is TGTGCCAGCAGCTCCAGACTAGCGGGGCGGTTTACAGATACGCAGTATTTT.

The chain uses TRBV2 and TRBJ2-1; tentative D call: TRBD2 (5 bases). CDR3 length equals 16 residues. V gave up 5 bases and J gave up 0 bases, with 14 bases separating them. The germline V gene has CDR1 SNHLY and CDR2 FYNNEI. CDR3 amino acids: CASSPHTRSSYNEQFF. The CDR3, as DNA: TGTGCCAGCAGTCCCCATACTAGAAGCTCCTACAATGAGCAGTTCTTC.

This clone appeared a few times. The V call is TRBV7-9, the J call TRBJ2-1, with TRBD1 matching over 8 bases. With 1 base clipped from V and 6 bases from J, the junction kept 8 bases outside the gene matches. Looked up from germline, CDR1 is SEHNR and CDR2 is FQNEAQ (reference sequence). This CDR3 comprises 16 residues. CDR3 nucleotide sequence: TGTGCCAGCAGCTTAGACGGGACAGGTTACCGCAATGAGCAGTTCTTC. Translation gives CASSLDGTGYRNEQFF.

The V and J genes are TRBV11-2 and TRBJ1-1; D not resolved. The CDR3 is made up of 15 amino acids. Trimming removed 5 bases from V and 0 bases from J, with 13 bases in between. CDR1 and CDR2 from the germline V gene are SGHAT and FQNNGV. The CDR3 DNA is TGTGCCAGCAGCCCTAGGGTCGGGGTGAACACTGAAGCTTTCTTT. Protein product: CASSPRVGVNTEAFF.

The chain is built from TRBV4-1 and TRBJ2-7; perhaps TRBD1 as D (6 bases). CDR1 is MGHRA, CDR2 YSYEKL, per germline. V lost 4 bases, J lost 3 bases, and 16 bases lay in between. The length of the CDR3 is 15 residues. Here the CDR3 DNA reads TGCGCCAGCAGCCCTCGGACAGCGTCAGACTACGAGCAGTACTTC. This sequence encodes CASSPRTASDYEQYF.

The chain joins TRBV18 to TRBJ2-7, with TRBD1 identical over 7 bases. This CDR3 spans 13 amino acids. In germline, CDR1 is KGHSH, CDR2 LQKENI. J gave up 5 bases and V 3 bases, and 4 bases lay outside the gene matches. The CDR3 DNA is TGTGCCAGCTCACCCGACAGGGTCGACGAGCAGTACTTC. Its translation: CASSPDRVDEQYF.

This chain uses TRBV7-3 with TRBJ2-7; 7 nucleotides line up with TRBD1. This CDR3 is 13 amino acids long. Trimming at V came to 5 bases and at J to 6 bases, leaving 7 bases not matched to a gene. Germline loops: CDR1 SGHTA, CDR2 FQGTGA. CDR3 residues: CASSNTGVGEQYF. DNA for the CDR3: TGTGCCAGCAGCAACACAGGGGTGGGCGAGCAGTACTTC. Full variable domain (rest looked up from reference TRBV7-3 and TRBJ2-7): GAGVSQTPSNKVTEKGKYVELRCDPISGHTALYWYRQSLGQGPEFLIYFQGTGAADDSGLPNDRFFAVRPEGSVSTLKIQRTERGDSAVYLCASSNTGVGEQYFGPGTRLTVT.

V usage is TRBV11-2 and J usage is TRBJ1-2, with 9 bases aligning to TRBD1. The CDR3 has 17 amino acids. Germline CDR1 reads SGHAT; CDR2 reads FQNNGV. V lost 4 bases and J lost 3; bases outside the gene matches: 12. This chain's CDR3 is CASSYRIWGTGHYGYTF. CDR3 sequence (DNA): TGTGCCAGCAGCTACCGCATCTGGGGGACAGGGCACTATGGCTACACCTTC.

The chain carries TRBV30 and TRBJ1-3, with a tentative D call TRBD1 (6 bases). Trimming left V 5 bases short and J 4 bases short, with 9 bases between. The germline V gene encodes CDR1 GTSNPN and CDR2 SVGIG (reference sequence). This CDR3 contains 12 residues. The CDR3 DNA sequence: TGTGCCTGGGGGACATTGGGAAACACCATATATTTT. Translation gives CAWGTLGNTIYF.

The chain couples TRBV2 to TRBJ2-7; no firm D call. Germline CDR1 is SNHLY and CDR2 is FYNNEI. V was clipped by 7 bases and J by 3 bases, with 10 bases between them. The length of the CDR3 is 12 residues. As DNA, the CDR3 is TGTGCCAGCATGGGCCAGCACTACGAGCAGTACTTC. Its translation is CASMGQHYEQYF. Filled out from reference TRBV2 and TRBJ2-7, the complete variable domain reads EPEVTQTPSHQVTQMGQEVILRCVPISNHLYFYWYRQILGQKVEFLVSFYNNEISEKSEIFDDQFSVERPDGSNFTLKIRSTKLEDSAMYFCASMGQHYEQYFGPGTRLTVT.

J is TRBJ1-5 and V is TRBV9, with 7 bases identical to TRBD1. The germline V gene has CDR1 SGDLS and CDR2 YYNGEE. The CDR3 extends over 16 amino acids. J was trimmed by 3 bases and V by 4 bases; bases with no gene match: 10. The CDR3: CASSPDMGQNNQPQHF. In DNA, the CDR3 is TGTGCCAGCAGCCCGGATATGGGACAGAACAATCAGCCCCAGCATTTT.

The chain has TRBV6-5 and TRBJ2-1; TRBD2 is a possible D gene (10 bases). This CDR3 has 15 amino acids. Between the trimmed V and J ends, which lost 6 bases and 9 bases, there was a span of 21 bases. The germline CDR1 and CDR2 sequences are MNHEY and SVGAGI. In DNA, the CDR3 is TGTGCCAGCAGCTATCTACTAGCGGGACAGGGTGAGCAGTTCTTC. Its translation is CASSYLLAGQGEQFF.

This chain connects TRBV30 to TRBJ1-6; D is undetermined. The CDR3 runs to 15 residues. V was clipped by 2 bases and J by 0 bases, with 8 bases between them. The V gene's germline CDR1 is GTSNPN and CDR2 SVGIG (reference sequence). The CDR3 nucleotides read TGTGCCTGGAGTATGGGGAGCTCCTATAATTCACCCCTCCACTTT. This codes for CAWSMGSSYNSPLHF. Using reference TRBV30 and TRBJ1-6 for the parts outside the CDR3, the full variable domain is SQTIHQWPATLVQPVGSPLSLECTVEGTSNPNLYWYRQAAGRGLQLLFYSVGIGQISSEVPQNLSASRPQDRQFILSSKKLLLSDSGFYLCAWSMGSSYNSPLHFGNGTRLTVT.

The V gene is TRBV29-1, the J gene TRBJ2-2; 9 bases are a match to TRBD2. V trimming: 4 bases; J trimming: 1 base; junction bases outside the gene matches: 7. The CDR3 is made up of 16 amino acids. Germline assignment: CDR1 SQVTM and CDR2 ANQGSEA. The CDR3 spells CSVAYGTSLNTGELFF. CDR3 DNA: TGCAGCGTTGCGTACGGGACTAGCCTGAACACCGGGGAGCTGTTTTTT.

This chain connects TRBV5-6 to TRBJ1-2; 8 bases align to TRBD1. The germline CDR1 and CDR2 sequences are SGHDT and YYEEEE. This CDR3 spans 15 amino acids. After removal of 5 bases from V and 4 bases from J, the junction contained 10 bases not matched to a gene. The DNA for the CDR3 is TGTGCCAGCAGACCGACAGGGGTGGTGATCTATGGCTACACCTTC. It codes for CASRPTGVVIYGYTF.

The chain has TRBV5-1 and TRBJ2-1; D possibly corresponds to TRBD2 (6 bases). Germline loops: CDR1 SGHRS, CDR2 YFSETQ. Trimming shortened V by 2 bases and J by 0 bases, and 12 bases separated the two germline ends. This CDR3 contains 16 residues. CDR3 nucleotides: TGCGCCAGCAGCTTTGACCGGGACTTCTCCTACAATGAGCAGTTCTTC. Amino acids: CASSFDRDFSYNEQFF.

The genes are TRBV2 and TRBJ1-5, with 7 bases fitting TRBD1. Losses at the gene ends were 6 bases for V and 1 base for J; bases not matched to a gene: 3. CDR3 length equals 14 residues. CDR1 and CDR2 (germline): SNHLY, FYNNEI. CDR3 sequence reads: CASRVGQSNQPQHF. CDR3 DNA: TGTGCCAGCAGGGTGGGACAGAGCAATCAGCCCCAGCATTTT.

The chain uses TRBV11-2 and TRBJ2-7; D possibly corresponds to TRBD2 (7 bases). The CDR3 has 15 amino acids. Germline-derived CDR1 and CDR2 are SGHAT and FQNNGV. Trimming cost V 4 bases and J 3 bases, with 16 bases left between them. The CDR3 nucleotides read TGTGCCAGCAGCTGGGCGGGCGGGGGCCACTACGAGCAGTACTTC. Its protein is CASSWAGGGHYEQYF.

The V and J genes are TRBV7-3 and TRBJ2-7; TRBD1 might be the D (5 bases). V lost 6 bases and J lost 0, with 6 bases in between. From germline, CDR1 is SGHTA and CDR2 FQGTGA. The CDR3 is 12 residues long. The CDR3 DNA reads TGTGCCAGCAGGACAGACTCCTACGAGCAGTACTTC. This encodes CASRTDSYEQYF.

The CDR3 sequence: CASSLKQGNEQFF. The CDR3 DNA follows: TGTGCCAGCAGTTTGAAACAGGGGAATGAGCAGTTCTTC. The V gene is TRBV27, the J gene TRBJ2-1, with TRBD1 matching over 7 bases. In germline, CDR1 is MNHEY, CDR2 SMNVEV (reference sequence). CDR3 length: 13 amino acids. The ends lost 3 bases at V and 7 bases at J; junction bases unmatched: 3.

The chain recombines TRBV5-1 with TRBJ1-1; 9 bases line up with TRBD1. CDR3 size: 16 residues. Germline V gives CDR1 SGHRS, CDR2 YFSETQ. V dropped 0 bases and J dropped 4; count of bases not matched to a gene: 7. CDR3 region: CASSLATGTGSTEAFF. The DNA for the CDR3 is TGCGCCAGCAGCTTGGCCACCGGGACAGGGAGCACTGAAGCTTTCTTT.

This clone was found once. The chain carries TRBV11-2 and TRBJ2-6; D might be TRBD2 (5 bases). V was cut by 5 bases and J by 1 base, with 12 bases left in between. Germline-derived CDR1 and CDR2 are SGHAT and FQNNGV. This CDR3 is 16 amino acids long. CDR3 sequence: CASSTHGRSGANVLTF. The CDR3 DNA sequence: TGTGCCAGCAGCACGCATGGGAGATCTGGGGCCAACGTCCTGACTTTC.

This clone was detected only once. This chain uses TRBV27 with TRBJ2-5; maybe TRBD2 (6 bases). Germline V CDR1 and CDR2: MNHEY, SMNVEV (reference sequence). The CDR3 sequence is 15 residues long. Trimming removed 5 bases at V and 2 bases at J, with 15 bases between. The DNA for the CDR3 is TGTGCCAGCAGTCCCTTAGCGGCCACTCAAGAGACCCAGTACTTC. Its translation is CASSPLAATQETQYF.

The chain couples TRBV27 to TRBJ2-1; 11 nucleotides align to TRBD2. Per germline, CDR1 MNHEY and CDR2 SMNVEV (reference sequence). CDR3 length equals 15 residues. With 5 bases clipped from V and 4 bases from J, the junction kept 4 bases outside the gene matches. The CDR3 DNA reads TGTGCCAGCAGTGCCGGGACTAGCGGTTACAATGAGCAGTTCTTC. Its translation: CASSAGTSGYNEQFF.